The 18 T cell receptor beta chains listed next were all sequenced from one sample in a study of blood T cells in healthy people across ages. The use of a sample-barcoded 5' primer and a J-beta primer mix characterized a second PCR of 7 to 11 cycles. TCRdb called the 5' RACE reads again in MiXCR, with one record for every CDR3 protein. The table includes around 1.5 million distinct CDR3 sequences, 30% to 35% detected once. Sample: blood. These receptors were collected from a woman aged 30 to 39 in good health.

The chain employs TRBV11-2 and TRBJ2-1; 7 nucleotides agree with TRBD2. The J call may be wrong; the DNA end is better matched by TRBJ2-7. Germline loops: CDR1 SGHAT, CDR2 FQNNGV. This CDR3 has 15 residues. The CDR3 bases are TGTGCCAGCAGTTCGGGGGGACGCTCCTACAATGAGCAGTACTTC. This sequence encodes CASSSGGRSYNEQYF.

The chain combines TRBV7-9 with TRBJ1-2; TRBD1 matches at 8 bases. V lost 3 bases, J lost 8 bases, and 20 bases stayed unmatched. The germline V gene has CDR1 SEHNR and CDR2 FQNEAQ (reference sequence). The CDR3 totals 18 residues. As DNA, the CDR3 is TGTGCCAGCAGCTTCACCGGGACAGGAGGGACCATCTCTAGAGGCTACACCTTC. This encodes CASSFTGTGGTISRGYTF.

The rearrangement uses TRBV6-1 and TRBJ2-3, with no clear D. V lost 5 bases to trimming and J lost 4 bases, with 16 bases between them. Looked up from germline, CDR1 is MNHNS and CDR2 is SASEGT. The CDR3 totals 15 residues. CDR3 DNA sequence: TGTGCCAGCAGTTCCTCCGCCCTTGGCGCAGATACGCAGTATTTT. This codes for CASSSSALGADTQYF.

CDR3: CASSSPRQGALGEQFF. The DNA for the CDR3 is TGTGCCAGCAGTTCCCCCCGACAGGGGGCTTTGGGTGAGCAGTTCTTC. The rearrangement links TRBV28 to TRBJ2-1, with TRBD1 identical over 10 bases. The CDR3 runs to 16 residues. The V gene's germline CDR1 is MDHEN and CDR2 SYDVKM. V trimming: 4 bases; J trimming: 9 bases; junction bases outside the gene matches: 12.

On this clonotype itself: A much larger clone is a single base away; this may be a read error. J is TRBJ2-7 and V is TRBV12-3 or TRBV12-4; TRBD2 aligns across 7 bases. TRBJ2-5 explains the end of the DNA better; the J call may be wrong. The CDR3 is 11 residues long. CDR3 protein: CACGGRETQYF. DNA of the CDR3: TGTGCCTGCGGGGGACGAGAGACCCAGTACTTC.

This chain links TRBV27 with TRBJ2-3; the D is unclear. In germline, CDR1 is MNHEY, CDR2 SMNVEV (reference sequence). Trimming took 4 bases from V and 2 from J, leaving 13 bases between them. The CDR3 is 15 residues long. The CDR3 sequence: CASSYTVGPTDTQYF. In nucleotides, the CDR3 is TGTGCCAGCAGTTACACAGTCGGCCCCACAGATACGCAGTATTTT.

J is TRBJ2-7 and V is TRBV7-9, with D uncertain. Germline assignment: CDR1 SEHNR and CDR2 FQNEAQ (reference sequence). V was clipped by 1 base and J by 4 bases, with 14 bases between them. This CDR3 contains 15 residues. CDR3 residues: CASSLGWLRSYEQYF. The CDR3 coding sequence is TGTGCCAGCAGCTTAGGGTGGCTCAGAAGTTACGAGCAGTACTTC. Combining the CDR3 with reference TRBV7-9 and TRBJ2-7 gives the whole variable domain DTGVSQNPRHKITKRGQNVTFRCDPISEHNRLYWYRQTLGQGPEFLTYFQNEAQLEKSRLLSDRFSAERPKGSFSTLEIQRTEQGDSAMYLCASSLGWLRSYEQYFGPGTRLTVT.

The chain uses TRBV29-1 and TRBJ1-2; D may be TRBD1 (6 bases). CDR1 is SQVTM, CDR2 ANQGSEA, per germline. The V end was cut by 5 bases, the J end by 6 bases, with 16 bases between. This CDR3 is built from 13 residues. The CDR3 loop is CSVLRGAQDGYTF. The DNA of the CDR3 is TGCAGCGTTTTAAGGGGGGCGCAGGATGGCTACACCTTC.

The gene calls are TRBV7-2 and TRBJ2-5; 8 nucleotides agree with TRBD2. Unmatched junction bases numbered 16, after V lost 5 bases and J lost 11 bases. CDR1 and CDR2 from the germline V gene are SGHTA and FQGNSA. The CDR3 is made up of 15 amino acids. The CDR3 nucleotides read TGTGCCAGCAGCCCCTGGGTGGCGGGGGGCTACAAGCAGTACTTC. Its translation: CASSPWVAGGYKQYF.

The J gene is TRBJ2-3, the V gene TRBV6-1; D not resolved. V was clipped by 6 bases and J by 2 bases, with 9 bases between them. Germline V gene lookup returns CDR1 MNHNS and CDR2 SASEGT. The CDR3 consists of 13 residues. CDR3 sequence: CASRSPNTDTQYF. The CDR3 nucleotides are TGTGCCAGCAGGTCCCCTAACACAGATACGCAGTATTTT.

The chain combines TRBV25-1 with TRBJ1-1; 8 bases map to TRBD1. In germline, CDR1 is MGHDK, CDR2 SYGVNS. The CDR3 is made up of 13 amino acids. The V and J ends lost 5 bases and 6 bases, in that order; junction bases with no gene match: 5. The CDR3 loop reads CASSLQGDAEAFF. The DNA of the CDR3 is TGTGCCAGCAGTCTACAGGGGGATGCTGAAGCTTTCTTT.

This clonotype was counted between two and nine times. This chain links TRBV3-1 with TRBJ2-5, with 11 bases identical to TRBD2. The CDR3 has 16 amino acids. Per germline, CDR1 LGHDT and CDR2 YNNKEL (reference sequence). V lost 4 bases and J lost 7; bases outside the gene matches: 11. This CDR3 reads CASSPPGTSGTVTQYF. The CDR3 DNA is TGTGCCAGCAGCCCACCCGGGACTAGCGGAACGGTGACCCAGTACTTC.

This clonotype was detected only a few times. V usage is TRBV27 and J usage is TRBJ2-1; D unresolved. Germline assignment: CDR1 MNHEY and CDR2 SMNVEV (reference sequence). This CDR3 comprises 14 residues. The V gene lost 4 bases and the J gene lost 5 bases, with 12 bases spanning the gap. DNA for the CDR3: TGTGCCAGCAGTTCCCTCGCTTCCAACAATGAGCAGTTCTTC. It yields the protein CASSSLASNNEQFF.

This clonotype came up a few times. The rearrangement links TRBV4-1 to TRBJ1-5; TRBD1 might be the D (5 bases). Germline values: CDR1 MGHRA, CDR2 YSYEKL. CDR3 size: 19 residues. The V end lost 0 bases, the J end lost 2 bases, and 20 bases lay between the germline ends. DNA for the CDR3: TGCGCCAGCAGCCAAGACGTCCTAGTCCGGGACGTACGCAATCAGCCCCAGCATTTT. This translates into CASSQDVLVRDVRNQPQHF.

The V call is TRBV20-1, the J call TRBJ2-1; TRBD1 matches 7 bases. The CDR3 runs to 15 residues. V was clipped by 0 bases and J by 3 bases; unmatched bases: 5. Germline V lookup: CDR1 DFQATT, CDR2 SNEGSKA (reference sequence). CDR3 protein: CSAREEGTVYNEQFF. For the CDR3, the DNA is TGCAGTGCTAGAGAAGAGGGGACAGTCTACAATGAGCAGTTCTTC.

This clonotype came up once. The chain is built from TRBV7-9 and TRBJ2-4, with TRBD1 identical over 9 bases. In germline, CDR1 is SEHNR, CDR2 FQNEAQ (reference sequence). With 4 bases clipped from V and 8 bases from J, the junction kept 15 bases outside the gene matches. This CDR3 contains 17 residues. The CDR3: CASSSQAGTGNEHIQYF. The DNA for the CDR3 is TGTGCCAGCAGCTCTCAGGCCGGGACAGGGAATGAGCACATTCAGTACTTC.

This clonotype turned up a few times. The chain links TRBV20-1 to TRBJ1-2; D unclear. CDR3 length: 14 residues. Trimming removed 0 bases at V and 1 base at J, with 9 bases between. Germline CDR1 reads DFQATT; CDR2 reads SNEGSKA (reference sequence). CDR3 sequence (DNA): TGCAGTGCTAGAGATGGTATCGGTAACTATGGCTACACCTTC. This encodes CSARDGIGNYGYTF.

J is TRBJ1-4 and V is TRBV4-1; 11 nucleotides align to TRBD1. The junction had 9 bases not matched to a gene; V was cut back by 3 bases and J by 3 bases. This CDR3 is built from 18 residues. Germline assignment: CDR1 MGHRA and CDR2 YSYEKL. The CDR3 coding sequence is TGCGCCAGCAGCCACCCCGGGACAGGGGGGTGGGCTAATGAAAAACTGTTTTTT. The encoded protein is CASSHPGTGGWANEKLFF.